This TCR beta chain was observed in a study of T-cell memory formation after mild COVID-19. CDR1 is LGHNA and CDR2 is YSLEER in the germline V gene. The length of the CDR3 is 15 residues. The V end was cut by 4 bases, the J end by 2 bases, with 14 bases between. As for this clonotype: Its antigen is undetermined.

Study-level points and caveats: The authors left the SARS-CoV-2 specificity of second-wave clones peaking on day 37 unconfirmed. For contracting clones, CD4+ ones sat mainly in CM and EM, CD8+ in EMRA.

TCRdb re-analysed the 5' RACE reads in MiXCR, keeping a single row per CDR3 protein. This sample has approximately 400,000 distinct CDR3 sequences; roughly 18% occur once, and the top ten carry roughly 21%. This TCR came from a man between 18 and 35 years old who had mild COVID-19 (a few samples of this study predate the infection). Cell type and time point are not known. Sequencing was done on a sample of PBMCs or a T cell subset sorted from them (not recorded which). The chain has TRBV4-3 and TRBJ2-5; possibly TRBD2 for D (6 bases). CDR3 DNA: TGCGCCAGCAGCCCCTTTTTGACTAGGCAAGAGACCCAGTACTTC. Translation: CASSPFLTRQETQYF.